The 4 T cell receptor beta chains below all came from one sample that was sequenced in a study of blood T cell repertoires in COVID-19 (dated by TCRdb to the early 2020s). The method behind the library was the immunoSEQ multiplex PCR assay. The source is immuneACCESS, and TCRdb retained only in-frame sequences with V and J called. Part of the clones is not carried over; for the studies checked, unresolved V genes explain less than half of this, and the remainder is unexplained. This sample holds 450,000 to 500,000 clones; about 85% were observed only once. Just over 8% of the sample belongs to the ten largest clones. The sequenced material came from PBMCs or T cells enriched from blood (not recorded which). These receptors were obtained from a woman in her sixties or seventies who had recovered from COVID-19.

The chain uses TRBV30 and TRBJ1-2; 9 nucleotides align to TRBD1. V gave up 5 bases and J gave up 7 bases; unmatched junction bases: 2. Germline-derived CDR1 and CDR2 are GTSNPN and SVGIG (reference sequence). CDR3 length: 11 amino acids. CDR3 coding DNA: TGTGCCTGGGGGACAGGGATTGGCTACACCTTC. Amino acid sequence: CAWGTGIGYTF.

The CDR3 DNA follows: TGTGCCAGCAGCTTAGTTTCGGGACAGGCGTCCTACGAGCAGTACTTC. Translated, it gives CASSLVSGQASYEQYF. The chain has TRBV7-9 and TRBJ2-7, with 8 bases fitting TRBD1. Germline CDR1 SEHNR, CDR2 FQNEAQ (reference sequence). The CDR3 is 16 amino acids. Germline trimming cut 1 base from V and 1 base from J; bases unmatched to any gene: 6.

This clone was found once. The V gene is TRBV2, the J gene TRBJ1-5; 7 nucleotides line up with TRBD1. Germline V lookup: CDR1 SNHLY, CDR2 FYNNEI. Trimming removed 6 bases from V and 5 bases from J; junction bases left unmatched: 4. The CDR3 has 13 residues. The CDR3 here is CASRLQGYQPQHF. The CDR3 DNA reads TGTGCCAGCAGGTTACAGGGGTATCAGCCCCAGCATTTT.

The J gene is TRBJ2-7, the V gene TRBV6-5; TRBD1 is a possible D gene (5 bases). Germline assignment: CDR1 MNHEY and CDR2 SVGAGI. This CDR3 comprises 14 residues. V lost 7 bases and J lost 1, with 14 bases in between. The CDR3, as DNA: TGTGCCAGCATTCCAGGGTCAGGATCCTACGAGCAGTACTTC. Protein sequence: CASIPGSGSYEQYF.